This T cell receptor beta chain originates from a study of T cells in Graves' hyperthyroidism and ophthalmopathy. Study-level points and caveats: Model predictions of ophthalmopathy came a median around 6.5 months before onset. Among thyroid clonotypes expanded above 0.001, most also appeared in blood.

Per germline, CDR1 SGHRS and CDR2 YFSETQ. The V end was cut by 0 bases, the J end by 3 bases, with 9 bases between. The CDR3 totals 14 residues. Out of over 7.5 ml of fresh peripheral blood came the PBMCs. Remarks on this clonotype: Its antigen is still unknown.

RNA transcripts were the template for amplifying TCR beta CDR3 regions. The HTBI primer set was used in a first-round RT-PCR of the TCR CDR3. TCRdb passed the multiplex PCR reads through MiXCR, listing each CDR3 protein once. The table shows 550,000 to 650,000 distinct CDR3 sequences, with approximately 15% occurring only once. Source material: blood. This clonotype was obtained from a woman under 40 with Graves' hyperthyroidism that later progressed to Graves' ophthalmopathy. The chain recombines TRBV5-1 with TRBJ1-2; D remains ambiguous. Here the CDR3 reads CASSLGVVDYGYTF. The DNA of the CDR3 is TGCGCCAGCAGCTTGGGTGTGGTGGACTATGGCTACACCTTC.